The present T cell receptor (beta chain) was sequenced within a study of cytomegalovirus exposure and HLA in healthy donors. PCR involved 60 Vbeta and 13 Jbeta primers. The protocol was immunoSEQ multiplex PCR, while the TCRdb copy is restricted to in-frame clones and leaves out a portion. The sample holds 200,000 to 250,000 clones, over 80% seen once. Per germline, CDR1 LNHDA and CDR2 SQIVND (reference sequence). V lost 4 bases and J lost 1; bases outside the gene matches: 7. This CDR3 spans 15 amino acids. This sequence joins TRBV19 and TRBJ2-7, with 7 bases lining up with TRBD2. The sequence was obtained from a boy younger than 10 in good health and CMV-seronegative. The sequencing sample was made of PBMCs. As DNA, the CDR3 is TGTGCCAGTAGTAATTGGCCTAGCGGATCCTACGAGCAGTACTTC. The encoded protein is CASSNWPSGSYEQYF.